This entry lists 13 T cell receptor beta chains sequenced from one sample in a study of cytomegalovirus exposure and HLA in healthy donors. The PCR used 60 Vbeta and 13 Jbeta primers. The method was immunoSEQ multiplex PCR; TCRdb's version includes in-frame clones alone and lacks a portion of them. The sample has under 100,000 clones; roughly 70% are singletons. The sample consisted of PBMCs. The receptors here all came from a woman aged 45-59 years in good health and CMV-seropositive.

V is TRBV10-3 and J is TRBJ1-1, with D possibly matching TRBD1 (5 bases). With 4 bases removed from V and 5 bases from J, the gap between germline ends came to 14 bases. This CDR3 comprises 14 residues. Germline V CDR1 and CDR2: ENHRY, SYGVKD. CDR3 residues: CAISGGPPSTEAFF. The CDR3 nucleotides read TGTGCCATCAGTGGGGGCCCACCATCTACTGAAGCTTTCTTT.

The chain links TRBV28 to TRBJ2-5, with 8 bases matching TRBD2. The CDR3 length is 13 residues. With 6 bases clipped from V and 7 bases from J, the junction kept 7 bases outside the gene matches. Germline CDR1 reads MDHEN; CDR2 reads SYDVKM. In nucleotides, the CDR3 is TGTGCCAGCAGCGAAGCGGGAGTGGGGACCCAGTACTTC. Translating it yields CASSEAGVGTQYF.

The V call is TRBV7-7, the J call TRBJ2-5; D perhaps matches TRBD2 (6 bases). The CDR3 length is 14 residues. Trimming took 4 bases from V and 5 from J, leaving 14 bases between them. The V gene's germline CDR1 is SSHAT and CDR2 FNYEAQ (reference sequence). The DNA of the CDR3 is TGTGCCAGCAGCTCAAGGGCGGGGCCGGAGACCCAGTACTTC. Amino acids: CASSSRAGPETQYF.

This clone has just a few counts. The rearrangement links TRBV5-1 to TRBJ2-3, with 9 nucleotides matching TRBD2. CDR3 size: 14 residues. The V gene end was trimmed by 2 bases and the J gene end by 6 bases; junction bases not matched to a gene: 4. The germline V gene has CDR1 SGHRS and CDR2 YFSETQ. The CDR3 loop is CASSFGTSSDTQYF. The CDR3 DNA reads TGCGCCAGCAGCTTTGGGACTAGCAGTGATACGCAGTATTTT.

The rearrangement joins TRBV5-4 to TRBJ2-1; D may be TRBD2 (5 bases). V lost 5 bases to trimming and J lost 10 bases, with 16 bases between them. CDR3 length: 13 residues. Germline V CDR1 and CDR2: SGHNT, YYREEE (reference sequence). This CDR3 is CASSPRGAEEQFF. The CDR3 DNA sequence: TGTGCCAGCAGTCCCAGAGGAGCGGAGGAGCAGTTCTTC.

The table lists this clone with a count of one. This chain joins TRBV2 and TRBJ1-3; D is unresolved. This CDR3 contains 12 residues. Germline assignment: CDR1 SNHLY and CDR2 FYNNEI. V lost 4 bases and J lost 4, with 5 bases in between. CDR3 loop: CASSVSGNTIYF. CDR3 coding DNA: TGTGCCAGCAGTGTCTCCGGAAACACCATATATTTT.

The chain has TRBV19 and TRBJ2-7; 10 bases match TRBD2. Germline V gene sequence: CDR1 LNHDA, CDR2 SQIVND (reference sequence). The CDR3 extends over 17 amino acids. The J segment lost 4 bases and the V segment lost 5 bases, leaving 14 bases of the junction unmatched. The CDR3 sequence: CASSSGGGLAEGYEQYF. The CDR3 DNA follows: TGTGCCAGTAGTTCTGGGGGAGGACTAGCGGAGGGATACGAGCAGTACTTC.

This clone came up once. CDR3: CASSQEGSDRSYEQYF. The CDR3 coding sequence is TGCGCCAGCAGCCAAGAGGGGTCGGACAGGTCCTACGAGCAGTACTTC. The chain recombines TRBV4-1 with TRBJ2-5; TRBD1 matches at 7 bases. Near its end, the DNA agrees better with TRBJ2-7, so the J call may be wrong. The CDR3 is 16 residues long. Germline V gives CDR1 MGHRA, CDR2 YSYEKL.

The J gene is TRBJ1-1, the V gene TRBV2; no definite D call. Trimming stripped 5 bases from V and 4 bases from J, with 20 bases between. CDR3 length: 16 residues. Germline CDR1 reads SNHLY; CDR2 reads FYNNEI. The CDR3 spells CASSPNIPTSSTEAFF. The CDR3 DNA reads as TGTGCCAGCAGTCCCAACATCCCGACATCGAGCACTGAAGCTTTCTTT.

The V and J genes are TRBV5-1 and TRBJ2-5; TRBD2 matches 11 bases. The CDR3 spans 18 residues. J was trimmed by 1 base and V by 4 bases; bases with no gene match: 12. The germline V gene encodes CDR1 SGHRS and CDR2 YFSETQ. The CDR3 DNA reads TGCGCCAGCAGCCCGCGAGGGACTAGCGGAGGGCTCCAAGAGACCCAGTACTTC. It codes for CASSPRGTSGGLQETQYF.

This clone was seen a handful of times. CDR3 nucleotides: TGTGCCAGCAGCTTGGTGGAGGGAGGGAAAGAGACCCAGTACTTC. Translating gives CASSLVEGGKETQYF. V usage is TRBV5-6 and J usage is TRBJ2-5, with 7 bases fitting TRBD2. Germline V gives CDR1 SGHDT, CDR2 YYEEEE. CDR3 length equals 15 residues. Trimming took 0 bases from V and 3 from J; bases not matched to a gene: 5.

This clone was seen only a few times. This sequence joins TRBV6-6 and TRBJ1-6, with no clear D. The length of the CDR3 is 13 residues. Trimming cost V 7 bases and J 9 bases, with 13 bases left between them. The germline CDR1 and CDR2 sequences are MNHNY and SVGAGI (reference sequence). The CDR3 DNA follows: TGTGCCAGCACCCCCCTACTAGGTTCACCCCTCCACTTT. Residues: CASTPLLGSPLHF.

V usage is TRBV4-1 and J usage is TRBJ2-7; 9 nucleotides align to TRBD2. Trimming removed 0 bases from V and 3 bases from J; junction bases left unmatched: 12. Germline V lookup: CDR1 MGHRA, CDR2 YSYEKL. The CDR3 contains 18 residues. CDR3 DNA sequence: TGCGCCAGCAGCCAAGAAGACATTTCGACTAGCGGATACTACGAGCAGTACTTC. This translates into CASSQEDISTSGYYEQYF.